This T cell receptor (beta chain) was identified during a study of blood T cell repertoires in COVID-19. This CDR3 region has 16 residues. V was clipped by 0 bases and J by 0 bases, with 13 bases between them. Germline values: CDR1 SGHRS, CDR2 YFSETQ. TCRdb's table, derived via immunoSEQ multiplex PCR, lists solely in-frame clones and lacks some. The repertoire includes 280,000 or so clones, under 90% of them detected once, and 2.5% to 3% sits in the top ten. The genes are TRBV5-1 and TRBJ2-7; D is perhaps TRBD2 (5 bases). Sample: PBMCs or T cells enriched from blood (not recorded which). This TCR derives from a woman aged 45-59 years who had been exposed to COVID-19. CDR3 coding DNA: TGCGCCAGCAGCTTGGAAGCTAGCAGTAGCTCCTACGAGCAGTACTTC. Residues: CASSLEASSSSYEQYF.